This TCR beta chain was retrieved from a study of blood T cell repertoires in COVID-19. Study at large: T cells, B-cell-depleted T cells, or PBMCs provided the cDNA or gDNA that served as material.

The protocol was immunoSEQ multiplex PCR, while the TCRdb copy is restricted to in-frame clones and leaves out a portion. The table includes around 260,000 clones, 85% detected once. The CDR3 is 14 amino acids. Germline V gene data show CDR1 as MNHNY and CDR2 as SVGAGI (reference sequence). Trimming shortened V by 7 bases and J by 1 base, and 12 bases separated the two germline ends. The genes are TRBV6-6 and TRBJ2-3; D perhaps matches TRBD1 (6 bases). The TCR originated in a human donor in a cohort sampled during active COVID-19. Source material: peripheral blood. The CDR3 spells CASIMSGGTDTQYF. The CDR3 nucleotides are TGTGCCAGCATTATGTCAGGGGGCACAGATACGCAGTATTTT.